The 4 T cell receptor beta chains below were found in one sample sequenced in a study of human T cells and chemical hapten exposure. TCRdb re-derived calls from the RACE reads in MiXCR, one entry per CDR3 protein. This sample yields fewer than 80,000 distinct CDR3 sequences, of which around a tenth are seen a single time; about 6.6% belongs to the top ten. Time point specified: patch test 2, 6 weeks after DPC sensitization. Treatment in this sample: therapeutic diphenylcyclopropenone sensitization with weekly scalp DPC. The sequenced sample was whole blood, obtained in connection with sensitization to the hapten diphenylcyclopropenone (DPC). The receptors originated from a woman aged 50 to 65 with alopecia areata. Some clones in this sample may be carry-over from other donors' samples.

There are many counts of this clonotype. The chain carries TRBV30 and TRBJ2-5; D may be TRBD1 (5 bases). The germline V and J ends were trimmed by 0 bases and 0 bases, with 8 bases remaining between them. This CDR3 spans 14 amino acids. In germline, CDR1 is GTSNPN, CDR2 SVGIG (reference sequence). The CDR3, as DNA: TGTGCCTGGAGTGTAAGGGGCAACCAAGAGACCCAGTACTTC. This encodes CAWSVRGNQETQYF. Together with reference TRBV30 and TRBJ2-5, the CDR3 gives the full variable domain: SQTIHQWPATLVQPVGSPLSLECTVEGTSNPNLYWYRQAAGRGLQLLFYSVGIGQISSEVPQNLSASRPQDRQFILSSKKLLLSDSGFYLCAWSVRGNQETQYFGPGTRLLVL.

This clonotype was seen more than once but under ten times. The gene calls are TRBV7-3 and TRBJ2-6, with D perhaps TRBD2 (6 bases). CDR3 size: 15 residues. V shed 5 bases and J shed 3 bases, with 11 bases lying between them. Germline V CDR1 and CDR2: SGHTA, FQGTGA. This CDR3 is CASSEQGGGANVLTF. The DNA of the CDR3 is TGTGCCAGCAGCGAGCAGGGAGGTGGGGCCAACGTCCTGACTTTC.

Ten or more counts support this clonotype. The chain employs TRBV3-1 and TRBJ1-2, with D unresolved. This CDR3 contains 12 residues. Trimming pared 3 bases from V and 3 bases from J, leaving 5 bases between. Germline V gives CDR1 LGHDT, CDR2 YNNKEL (reference sequence). The CDR3 nucleotides read TGTGCCAGCAGCCAGTCAGACTATGGCTACACCTTC. Translation: CASSQSDYGYTF.

This chain uses TRBV15 with TRBJ1-5; 7 nucleotides match TRBD1. From germline, CDR1 is LNHNV and CDR2 YYDKDF (reference sequence). This CDR3 comprises 16 residues. The V gene end was trimmed by 1 base and the J gene end by 2 bases; junction bases not matched to a gene: 5. The CDR3 bases are TGTGCCACCAGCAGAGTAGTCGGACAGGGCAATCAGCCCCAGCATTTT. Amino acid sequence: CATSRVVGQGNQPQHF.